This T cell receptor beta chain was captured by sequencing in a study of blood T cell repertoires in COVID-19. Turning to the study itself: The origin of the acute and convalescent COVID-19 samples was the United States, Italy and Spain.

Repertoires were generated with immunoSEQ multiplex PCR, while TCRdb's copy carries only in-frame clones and drops some. This sample has some 90,000 clones, with about 92% found just once. Sequencing used peripheral blood. The clonotype was recovered from a man between 45 and 60 years old with acute or convalescent COVID-19.

CDR3 nucleotide sequence: TGCGCCAGCAGCTTAACCCCTACAGGCGCGCGCTCTGGGGCCAACGTCCTGACTTTC. This gives the protein CASSLTPTGARSGANVLTF. The chain carries TRBV5-1 and TRBJ2-6, with D perhaps TRBD1 (5 bases). The CDR3 is 19 residues long. Trimming left V 2 bases short and J 0 bases short, with 18 bases between. Germline lookup yields CDR1 SGHRS and CDR2 YFSETQ.